This is a list of T cell receptor beta chains from one sample in a study of T cell changes during pregnancy in multiple sclerosis. Assay used: immunoSEQ multiplex PCR; TCRdb lists only in-frame clones, some missing. The sample includes 85,000 to 90,000 clones, around 94% seen only once; the top ten take more than 1.5%. Sequencing was performed on peripheral blood, taken after pregnancy. These receptors all stem from a female donor in good health, enrolled as a control in a pregnancy study. The CDR3 runs from the conserved cysteine through the conserved F or W. The order of the fields is V gene, CDR3 protein.

TRBV6-5 | CATSMGGPYNEQFF
TRBV7-9 | CASSIREDYGYTF
TRBV19 | CASSMTASYEQYF
TRBV18 | CASSPGQRGNTEAFF
TRBV18 | CASSPPVLAGGGETQYF
TRBV15 | CATSRGGGTYGYTF
TRBV2 | CASSLDTRAFF
TRBV6-6 | CASSYSVAGSREQYF
TRBV7-9 | CASSLSGAGTVGNTIYF
TRBV5-1 | CASSSTSGRLTYNEQFF
TRBV10-3 | CAISESQALGQYF
TRBV5-1 | CASSRGQGGYQETQYF
TRBV28 | CASSLSTDYGYTF
TRBV30 | CAWSRTVRGYTF
TRBV7-9 | CASSLDPARPGAFF
TRBV6-5 | CASRSGQAYEQYF
TRBV2 | CASSEEGGSVSEQFF
TRBV2 | CASSATGTGAGEKLFF